This TCR beta chain is drawn from a study of T-cell memory formation after mild COVID-19. Study-level information: Largely donor-specific TCR clusters were found.

This clonotype was seen ten or more times. The target antigen is unknown. General study findings and limits: Contracting CD4+ clones were located mainly in CM and EM, and CD8+ clones in EMRA.

TCRdb ran MiXCR on the 5' RACE reads and lists one entry per CDR3 protein. Of around 340,000 distinct CDR3 sequences listed, approximately 15% are singletons. The CDR3 consists of 13 residues. V trimming: 5 bases; J trimming: 5 bases; junction bases outside the gene matches: 3. This receptor was obtained from a man between 18 and 29 years old who had mild COVID-19 (a few samples of this study predate the infection). Cell type and time point are not known. The V and J genes are TRBV12-3 or TRBV12-4 and TRBJ1-5; 7 bases align to TRBD1. The sample consisted of PBMCs or a T cell subset sorted from them (not recorded which). In DNA, the CDR3 is TGTGCCAGCAGTCTAACAGGGGATCAGCCCCAGCATTTT. Encoded protein: CASSLTGDQPQHF.